These 26 T cell receptor beta chains originate from one sample sequenced in a study of T cell responses to AZD1222 COVID-19 vaccine. Produced via immunoSEQ multiplex PCR; TCRdb's table is partial and in-frame only. The table lists nearly 200,000 clones, about 94% of them singletons. Material: peripheral blood, obtained 28 days after the second AZD1222 dose. These receptors originate from an adult who received the AZD1222 COVID-19 vaccine.

The chain recombines TRBV5-1 with TRBJ2-5; 9 positions match TRBD2. J lost 5 bases, V lost 3 bases, and 8 bases had no gene match. The germline gives CDR1 SGHRS, CDR2 YFSETQ. This CDR3 region has 15 residues. This CDR3 is CASSSSAGGLETQYF. DNA for the CDR3: TGCGCCAGCAGCTCCTCCGCGGGGGGGCTGGAGACCCAGTACTTC.

This sequence joins TRBV5-1 and TRBJ1-1; 7 positions match TRBD1. Unmatched junction bases numbered 8, after V lost 2 bases and J lost 4 bases. Germline V gene sequence: CDR1 SGHRS, CDR2 YFSETQ. The CDR3 extends over 15 amino acids. This CDR3 is CASSFPDREATEAFF. The DNA for the CDR3 is TGCGCCAGCAGCTTTCCAGACAGGGAGGCCACTGAAGCTTTCTTT.

The chain is built from TRBV28 and TRBJ2-6; a possible D gene is TRBD1 (6 bases). Looked up from germline, CDR1 is MDHEN and CDR2 is SYDVKM. The CDR3 consists of 15 residues. Trimming removed 6 bases from V and 2 bases from J, with 11 bases in between. This CDR3 reads CASSTGHPGANVLTF. CDR3 DNA: TGTGCCAGCAGCACGGGACACCCTGGGGCCAACGTCCTGACTTTC.

The chain carries TRBV4-1 and TRBJ1-2; the D gene is possibly TRBD1 (6 bases). Between the trimmed V and J ends, which lost 3 bases and 8 bases, there was a span of 13 bases. CDR1 MGHRA and CDR2 YSYEKL come from the germline V gene. CDR3 length: 13 amino acids. In DNA, the CDR3 is TGCGCCAGCAGCCACCCCCCGGGGGGCGGCTACACCTTC. It specifies CASSHPPGGGYTF.

The V and J genes are TRBV5-1 and TRBJ1-2, with unresolved D. The CDR3 is 15 amino acids. The ends were cut back, 0 bases at V and 5 bases at J, with 14 bases in the middle. Per the germline V gene, CDR1 is SGHRS and CDR2 is YFSETQ. For the CDR3, the DNA is TGCGCCAGCAGCTTGGAGGTGGCCAGAGGGTATGGCTACACCTTC. Residues: CASSLEVARGYGYTF.

The V and J genes are TRBV5-1 and TRBJ1-3, with unresolved D. The CDR3 loop spans 16 amino acids. In germline, CDR1 is SGHRS, CDR2 YFSETQ. The ends were cut back, 3 bases at V and 3 bases at J, with 16 bases in the middle. The CDR3 DNA sequence: TGCGCCAGCAGCTACTCGGACCCGACGAGTGGAAACACCATATATTTT. Encoded protein: CASSYSDPTSGNTIYF. Full variable domain (missing parts from reference TRBV5-1 and TRBJ1-3): KAGVTQTPRYLIKTRGQQVTLSCSPISGHRSVSWYQQTPGQGLQFLFEYFSETQRNKGNFPGRFSGRQFSNSRSEMNVSTLELGDSALYLCASSYSDPTSGNTIYFGEGSWLTVV.

The chain has TRBV5-5 and TRBJ2-5; D is possibly TRBD2 (6 bases). The CDR3 covers 13 residues. The V end was cut by 2 bases, the J end by 4 bases, with 9 bases between. CDR1 is SGHKS, CDR2 YYEKEE, per germline (reference sequence). The CDR3 here is CASSFRGLETQYF. In DNA, the CDR3 is TGTGCCAGCAGCTTTCGGGGGTTAGAGACCCAGTACTTC.

V gene TRBV6-1 combines with J gene TRBJ1-5, with 7 positions matching TRBD1. The germline V gene has CDR1 MNHNS and CDR2 SASEGT. This CDR3 comprises 16 residues. The V and J ends lost 3 bases and 3 bases, in that order; junction bases with no gene match: 8. Written as DNA, the CDR3 is TGTGCCAGCAGTGAGTCGGGACAGATCTACAATCAGCCCCAGCATTTT. Translating gives CASSESGQIYNQPQHF.

This clone was picked up one time. The chain has TRBV6-2 or TRBV6-3 and TRBJ1-1; D is undetermined. The length of the CDR3 is 15 residues. The V and J ends lost 6 bases and 0 bases respectively, with 14 bases between them. Germline V gene sequence: CDR1 MNHEY, CDR2 SVGEGT. Written as DNA, the CDR3 is TGTGCCAGCAGCCCCCTCTCCTGGGTGAACACTGAAGCTTTCTTT. Translating it yields CASSPLSWVNTEAFF.

This clone was recorded once. The V and J genes are TRBV7-2 and TRBJ2-5; perhaps TRBD1 as D (6 bases). Between the trimmed V and J ends, which lost 5 bases and 4 bases, there was a span of 14 bases. Germline V CDR1 and CDR2: SGHTA, FQGNSA. This CDR3 is 14 amino acids long. The CDR3 DNA reads as TGTGCCAGCAGCCCTGTGGGGGCTAGAGAGACCCAGTACTTC. Its translation is CASSPVGARETQYF.

This rearrangement joins TRBV4-3 to TRBJ2-2, with 9 bases lining up with TRBD2. Germline V lookup: CDR1 LGHNA, CDR2 YSLEER. The ends lost 1 base at V and 9 bases at J; junction bases unmatched: 6. CDR3 length: 15 residues. CDR3 loop: CASSQAEGLARELFF. The CDR3, as DNA: TGCGCCAGCAGCCAAGCCGAAGGACTAGCGAGGGAGCTGTTTTTT.

This clone was picked up one time. The J gene is TRBJ2-3, the V gene TRBV7-2; 10 positions match TRBD2. The CDR3 length is 15 residues. Germline V gene data show CDR1 as SGHTA and CDR2 as FQGNSA. V dropped 5 bases and J dropped 3; count of bases not matched to a gene: 5. The CDR3 loop reads CASSLGLAKTDTQYF. The CDR3 DNA sequence: TGTGCCAGCAGCCTGGGACTAGCGAAGACAGATACGCAGTATTTT.

The chain uses TRBV7-2 and TRBJ1-2, with D perhaps TRBD1 (6 bases). The CDR3 sequence is 16 residues long. Germline values: CDR1 SGHTA, CDR2 FQGNSA. Trimming removed 4 bases from V and 0 bases from J, with 15 bases in between. CDR3 loop: CASSSSSSGANYGYTF. The CDR3 DNA is TGTGCCAGCAGCTCTTCTTCTTCAGGGGCTAACTATGGCTACACCTTC.

The chain couples TRBV27 to TRBJ1-5; D is undetermined. The CDR3 runs to 14 residues. Germline loops: CDR1 MNHEY, CDR2 SMNVEV (reference sequence). V shed 2 bases and J shed 6 bases, with 11 bases lying between them. The CDR3 nucleotides read TGTGCCAGCAGTTTAGTAGGGCCGGGTCAGCCCCAGCATTTT. Amino acids: CASSLVGPGQPQHF.

The CDR3 region is CASSNSGTGGYNEQFF. The CDR3 region has the DNA TGCGCCAGCAGTAATTCCGGGACAGGGGGTTACAATGAGCAGTTCTTC. The V gene is TRBV5-1, the J gene TRBJ2-1; 11 nucleotides agree with TRBD1. The ends lost 5 bases at V and 4 bases at J; junction bases unmatched: 8. This CDR3 region has 16 residues. CDR1 and CDR2 (germline): SGHRS, YFSETQ.

The chain employs TRBV5-6 and TRBJ1-4, with D hard to call. This CDR3 contains 15 residues. Germline CDR1 reads SGHDT; CDR2 reads YYEEEE. Trimming removed 4 bases at V and 8 bases at J, with 18 bases between. This CDR3 reads CASSPPGGVGEKLFF. The CDR3 DNA sequence: TGTGCCAGCAGCCCCCCCGGCGGGGTGGGGGAAAAACTGTTTTTT.

The chain couples TRBV19 to TRBJ1-5; D possibly corresponds to TRBD1 (6 bases). The CDR3 sequence is 14 residues long. Germline V gene data show CDR1 as LNHDA and CDR2 as SQIVND (reference sequence). Trimming removed 6 bases from V and 3 bases from J, with 12 bases in between. This CDR3 is CASSSTGFNQPQHF. CDR3 in DNA: TGTGCCAGTAGCTCTACAGGGTTCAATCAGCCCCAGCATTTT. The full variable domain, in which reference TRBV19 and TRBJ1-5 provide the parts outside the CDR3, is DGGITQSPKYLFRKEGQNVTLSCEQNLNHDAMYWYRQDPGQGLRLIYYSQIVNDFQKGDIAEGYSVSREKKESFPLTVTSAQKNPTAFYLCASSSTGFNQPQHFGDGTRLSIL.

V usage is TRBV6-5 and J usage is TRBJ2-1; D may be TRBD2 (7 bases). CDR3 size: 13 residues. Trimming took 6 bases from V and 7 from J, leaving 13 bases between them. Germline lookup yields CDR1 MNHEY and CDR2 SVGAGI. CDR3 in DNA: TGTGCCAGCAGAGGGAGGGGGTGGAATGAGCAGTTCTTC. Its translation is CASRGRGWNEQFF.

The chain employs TRBV3-1 (or the pseudogene TRBV3-2) and TRBJ2-1; no clear D gene. CDR1 and CDR2 from the germline V gene are LGHDT and YNNKEL (reference sequence). The CDR3 covers 11 residues. V was cut by 5 bases and J by 12 bases, with 11 bases left in between. CDR3 sequence reads: CASSSSGSQFF. The CDR3 DNA reads as TGTGCCAGCAGCTCATCCGGGTCGCAGTTCTTC.

The V call is TRBV6-5, the J call TRBJ2-2; D may be TRBD1 or TRBD2 (5 bases each). Trimming took off 6 bases at V and 6 bases at J, with 11 bases between the two ends. The CDR3 is 13 residues long. Germline V gene lookup returns CDR1 MNHEY and CDR2 SVGAGI. CDR3 bases: TGTGCCAGCAGCATCCAGGGACCCGGGGAGCTGTTTTTT. This gives the protein CASSIQGPGELFF.

This clone has only a few counts. The rearrangement uses TRBV5-5 and TRBJ2-3; 10 bases line up with TRBD2. V trimming: 5 bases; J trimming: 2 bases; junction bases outside the gene matches: 8. The CDR3 length is 16 residues. Germline V gene sequence: CDR1 SGHKS, CDR2 YYEKEE (reference sequence). The DNA for the CDR3 is TGTGCCAGCAGGGCTCCTAGCGGGGGTTTCACAGATACGCAGTATTTT. This sequence encodes CASRAPSGGFTDTQYF. The full variable domain, with the rest looked up from reference TRBV5-5 and TRBJ2-3, is DAGVTQSPTHLIKTRGQQVTLRCSPISGHKSVSWYQQVLGQGPQFIFQYYEKEERGRGNFPDRFSARQFPNYSSELNVNALLLGDSALYLCASRAPSGGFTDTQYFGPGTRLTVL.

V is TRBV6-5 and J is TRBJ1-3; D unresolved. This CDR3 contains 14 residues. Trimming cost V 6 bases and J 4 bases, with 13 bases left between them. Germline CDR1 is MNHEY and CDR2 is SVGAGI. The CDR3 protein is CASRDNLVGNTIYF. In nucleotides, the CDR3 is TGTGCCAGCAGAGACAACTTGGTCGGAAACACCATATATTTT.

The chain recombines TRBV9 with TRBJ1-2; D unclear. CDR1 and CDR2 (germline): SGDLS, YYNGEE. The CDR3 is 15 residues long. The germline V and J ends were trimmed by 3 bases and 3 bases, with 15 bases remaining between them. CDR3 bases: TGTGCCAGCAGCGGGGTGAATTGGGCGTACTATGGCTACACCTTC. Amino acids: CASSGVNWAYYGYTF.

V usage is TRBV3-1 (or the pseudogene TRBV3-2) and J usage is TRBJ1-2; 7 bases line up with TRBD1. With V trimmed by 1 base and J by 6 bases, 8 bases remained unmatched. Germline lookup yields CDR1 LGHDT and CDR2 YNNKEL (reference sequence). This CDR3 comprises 15 residues. The CDR3 DNA is TGTGCCAGCAGCCAAGCGGACAGGTTGTTGAATGGCTACACCTTC. This sequence encodes CASSQADRLLNGYTF.

The V gene is TRBV14, the J gene TRBJ1-6, with 7 bases lining up with TRBD1. Germline V CDR1 and CDR2: SGHDN, FVKESK. The CDR3 runs to 14 residues. Unmatched junction bases numbered 2, after V lost 2 bases and J lost 7 bases. The chain's CDR3 is CASSQLQGNSPLHF. The CDR3 region has the DNA TGTGCCAGCAGCCAACTACAGGGGAATTCACCCCTCCACTTT. The complete variable domain, with remaining parts taken from reference TRBV14 and TRBJ1-6, reads EAGVTQFPSHSVIEKGQTVTLRCDPISGHDNLYWYRRVMGKEIKFLLHFVKESKQDESGMPNNRFLAERTGGTYSTLKVQPAELEDSGVYFCASSQLQGNSPLHFGNGTRLTVT.

The chain employs TRBV2 and TRBJ1-4, with 10 bases identical to TRBD1. The CDR3 is 14 amino acids. CDR1 is SNHLY and CDR2 is FYNNEI in the germline V gene. Trimming cost V 6 bases and J 7 bases; bases outside gene matches: 5. The CDR3 nucleotides read TGTGCCAGCAGGGGACAGGGGATAGGTGAAAAACTGTTTTTT. Amino acid sequence: CASRGQGIGEKLFF.